In its sample, the clone carrying this TCR beta chain was seen once. The data were obtained in a study of blood T cell repertoires in COVID-19. About the research overall: Both acute and convalescent COVID-19 samples were obtained from the United States, Italy and Spain.

The CDR3 is 12 residues long. Germline V gives CDR1 MNHEY, CDR2 SMNVEV (reference sequence). V was shortened by 7 bases and J by 6 bases, with 13 bases between the two germline ends. The authors' processing: Reference gene primer amplification yielded estimated nucleated cell counts. The assay was immunoSEQ multiplex PCR, and TCRdb's table has in-frame clones only and misses some. Clonal size and the V and J genes are those of that table, whereas D and trimming came from the DNA. This sample has more than 95,000 clones, with roughly nine tenths found just once. J is TRBJ2-7 and V is TRBV27; maybe TRBD1 (5 bases). Sequencing was done on a sample of peripheral blood. This receptor was obtained from a man between 65 and 85 years old who had recovered from COVID-19. CDR3 sequence reads: CASKGAGREQYF. The CDR3 coding sequence is TGTGCCAGCAAGGGCGCAGGGCGCGAGCAGTACTTC.